The 5 T cell receptor beta chains below were found in one sample sequenced in a study of blood T cell repertoires in COVID-19. The table came from immunoSEQ multiplex PCR; TCRdb's copy has only in-frame clones and leaves some out. The sample lists roughly 140,000 clones; 80% to 90% were seen once. Sample: peripheral blood. The receptors come from a woman aged 40 to 55 with acute or convalescent COVID-19.

The rearrangement links TRBV4-1 to TRBJ2-1, with TRBD2 as a possible D gene (6 bases). Trimming cost V 0 bases and J 0 bases, with 9 bases left between them. There are 16 residues in the CDR3. The germline CDR1 and CDR2 sequences are MGHRA and YSYEKL. CDR3 sequence reads: CASSQDTAGSYNEQFF. In nucleotides, the CDR3 is TGCGCCAGCAGCCAAGATACAGCGGGCTCCTACAATGAGCAGTTCTTC.

V is TRBV5-1 and J is TRBJ1-4, with 11 bases fitting TRBD1. The CDR3 runs to 13 residues. Trimming removed 9 bases from V and 8 bases from J; junction bases left unmatched: 6. Germline-derived CDR1 and CDR2 are SGHRS and YFSETQ. This CDR3 reads CAIPGQGVEKLFF. The DNA for the CDR3 is TGCGCCATCCCGGGACAGGGGGTCGAAAAACTGTTTTTT. The full variable domain, completed using reference TRBV5-1 and TRBJ1-4, is KAGVTQTPRYLIKTRGQQVTLSCSPISGHRSVSWYQQTPGQGLQFLFEYFSETQRNKGNFPGRFSGRQFSNSRSEMNVSTLELGDSALYLCAIPGQGVEKLFFGSGTQLSVL.

This sequence joins TRBV12-2 and TRBJ2-4; the table gives TRBD1 as D, unverified against the DNA. TRBV12-2 is noted as a pseudogene. This CDR3 contains 21 residues. CDR3 sequence reads: CASRLNHKTGPYVKAKNIQYF. In DNA form, the CDR3 reads TGTGCAAGTCGCTTAAACCATAAGACAGGGCCTTATGTCAAGGCCAAAAACATTCAGTACTTC.

The chain links TRBV7-8 to TRBJ2-7; 9 bases fit TRBD1. This CDR3 comprises 18 residues. The V and J ends lost 4 bases and 0 bases, in that order; junction bases with no gene match: 13. Germline V lookup: CDR1 SGHVS, CDR2 FQNEAQ. CDR3 nucleotide sequence: TGTGCCAGCAGCTCGCCCCTGGGACAGGGAGGCATCTCCTACGAGCAGTACTTC. Residues: CASSSPLGQGGISYEQYF. Full variable domain (missing parts from reference TRBV7-8 and TRBJ2-7): GAGVSQSPRYKVAKRGQDVALRCDPISGHVSLFWYQQALGQGPEFLTYFQNEAQLDKSGLPSDRFFAERPEGSVSTLKIQRTQQEDSAVYLCASSSPLGQGGISYEQYFGPGTRLTVT.

This clone was detected only once. V is TRBV7-3 and J is TRBJ2-3, with a weak D call TRBD2 (5 bases). V was clipped by 5 bases and J by 1 base, with 13 bases between them. The CDR3 is 15 residues long. Germline V gene data show CDR1 as SGHTA and CDR2 as FQGTGA. The DNA for the CDR3 is TGTGCCAGCAGCGCGGATTTCGGGGGCACAGATACGCAGTATTTT. Translation gives CASSADFGGTDTQYF.